Below are 3 T cell receptor beta chains sequenced from a single sample in a study of vaccination effects on CD4 cells after COVID-19. Following 10 days of culture, CD4+ T cells were isolated. It was two doses of either the BNT162b2 or mRNA-1273 vaccine that participants received. Assay used: immunoSEQ multiplex PCR; TCRdb lists only in-frame clones, some missing. The sample lists about 40,000 clones, 55% to 80% occurring once. Their antigen targets remain unknown. The sample consisted of CD4+ T cells from PBMCs cultured without peptide, taken after COVID-19 vaccination. The source is a human donor who received a COVID-19 vaccine.

The V gene is TRBV11-2, the J gene TRBJ2-1, with TRBD2 matching over 13 bases. This CDR3 is built from 19 residues. Germline CDR1 SGHAT, CDR2 FQNNGV. V was pared by 5 bases and J by 5 bases, with 15 bases of the junction left unmatched. In nucleotides, the CDR3 is TGTGCCAGCAGCCGCGGAGGAACTAGCGGGGGGGCCGTCCACAATGAGCAGTTCTTC. It is translated as CASSRGGTSGGAVHNEQFF.

The chain is built from TRBV12-2 and TRBJ2-1; the table calls TRBD1, which could not be checked here. TRBV12-2 has pseudogene status. This CDR3 spans 19 amino acids. CDR3 sequence: CASRLALSKGQGPYNEQFF. CDR3 coding DNA: TGTGCAAGTCGCTTAGCGCTGAGTAAGGGACAGGGGCCCTACAATGAGCAGTTCTTC.

For the CDR3, the DNA is TGTGCCAGCTCACCACAGGGGTGGGGTGCCGAAGCTTTCTTT. It codes for CASSPQGWGAEAFF. V usage is TRBV18 and J usage is TRBJ1-1; D is possibly TRBD1 (5 bases). Germline CDR1 reads KGHSH; CDR2 reads LQKENI. This CDR3 comprises 14 residues. V shed 1 base and J shed 8 bases, with 14 bases lying between them.